The 28 T cell receptor beta chains below come from one sample, sequenced in a study of shared clonotypes between healthy human individuals. Naive CD8 cells lacked CD45RO and underwent positive selection for CCR7, leaving out terminally differentiated effector memory CD45RA+ cells. The assay was immunoSEQ multiplex PCR, and TCRdb's table has in-frame clones only and misses some. The table has about 600,000 clones, 95% to 96% seen once; the top ten hold roughly 0.1%. The specimen was naive CD8+ T cells sorted from blood. The receptor source for this set is a young woman in good health.

The rearrangement joins TRBV7-9 to TRBJ2-2; no reliable D call. The length of the CDR3 is 11 residues. V shed 7 bases and J shed 4 bases, with 4 bases lying between them. CDR1 is SEHNR and CDR2 is FQNEAQ in the germline V gene (reference sequence). CDR3 amino acids: CASTLTGELFF. The CDR3 bases are TGTGCCAGCACCCTCACCGGGGAGCTGTTTTTT. Drawing the rest from reference TRBV7-9 and TRBJ2-2, the complete variable domain is DTGVSQNPRHKITKRGQNVTFRCDPISEHNRLYWYRQTLGQGPEFLTYFQNEAQLEKSRLLSDRFSAERPKGSFSTLEIQRTEQGDSAMYLCASTLTGELFFGEGSRLTVL.

CDR3 residues: CASSQWYESNYGYTF. The CDR3 nucleotides read TGTGCCAGCAGCCAATGGTACGAGTCCAACTATGGCTACACCTTC. The rearrangement joins TRBV16 to TRBJ1-2; D gene unclear. Germline V CDR1 and CDR2: KGHSY, FQNENV. CDR3 length: 15 amino acids. V lost 1 base and J lost 2, with 11 bases in between.

The chain has TRBV11-2 and TRBJ2-7, with D possibly TRBD1 on 7 matching bases. This CDR3 has 15 residues. Trimming cost V 5 bases and J 2 bases, with 16 bases left between them. From germline, CDR1 is SGHAT and CDR2 FQNNGV. The CDR3 here is CASSPWAGTAYEQYF. The CDR3 DNA follows: TGTGCCAGCAGCCCCTGGGCGGGGACAGCCTACGAGCAGTACTTC.

As DNA, the CDR3 is TGTGCCAGTAGCACAGGGACCTTCAACCACGAGCAGTACTTC. This gives the protein CASSTGTFNHEQYF. The chain joins TRBV19 to TRBJ2-7; D is perhaps TRBD1 (6 bases). V shed 6 bases and J shed 5 bases, with 17 bases lying between them. This CDR3 contains 14 residues. The germline CDR1 and CDR2 sequences are LNHDA and SQIVND (reference sequence). Full variable domain (remainder filled in from reference TRBV19 and TRBJ2-7): DGGITQSPKYLFRKEGQNVTLSCEQNLNHDAMYWYRQDPGQGLRLIYYSQIVNDFQKGDIAEGYSVSREKKESFPLTVTSAQKNPTAFYLCASSTGTFNHEQYFGPGTRLTVT.

This clone was observed a single time. The chain couples TRBV19 to TRBJ2-1, with 9 bases aligning to TRBD2. CDR3 size: 16 residues. Trimming took 5 bases from V and 1 from J; bases not matched to a gene: 6. The germline V gene encodes CDR1 LNHDA and CDR2 SQIVND (reference sequence). The CDR3 nucleotides are TGTGCCAGTAGTGTTGTTAGCGGGAGTTCCTACAATGAGCAGTTCTTC. This gives the protein CASSVVSGSSYNEQFF. Supplemented by reference TRBV19 and TRBJ2-1, the full variable domain reads DGGITQSPKYLFRKEGQNVTLSCEQNLNHDAMYWYRQDPGQGLRLIYYSQIVNDFQKGDIAEGYSVSREKKESFPLTVTSAQKNPTAFYLCASSVVSGSSYNEQFFGPGTRLTVL.

The chain recombines TRBV9 with TRBJ2-1; possible D gene TRBD2, 6 bases. The CDR3 is 15 residues long. Trimming cost V 3 bases and J 0 bases, with 10 bases left between them. From germline, CDR1 is SGDLS and CDR2 YYNGEE. The CDR3 region has the DNA TGTGCCAGCAGCGAAGCGGGTACCTCCTACAATGAGCAGTTCTTC. It encodes CASSEAGTSYNEQFF. The variable domain in full, with the rest retrieved from reference TRBV9 and TRBJ2-1, is DSGVTQTPKHLITATGQRVTLRCSPRSGDLSVYWYQQSLDQGLQFLIQYYNGEERAKGNILERFSAQQFPDLHSELNLSSLELGDSALYFCASSEAGTSYNEQFFGPGTRLTVL.

The chain is built from TRBV13 and TRBJ2-3; D is perhaps TRBD2 (7 bases). The CDR3 covers 16 residues. Germline V gene lookup returns CDR1 PRHDT and CDR2 FYEKMQ (reference sequence). V shed 10 bases and J shed 2 bases, with 22 bases lying between them. The CDR3 sequence: CATLEWGGATTDTQYF. CDR3 DNA: TGTGCCACCCTAGAGTGGGGGGGGGCGACCACAGATACGCAGTATTTT.

This CDR3 is CASSELPEPYEQYF. DNA of the CDR3: TGTGCCAGCAGTGAATTACCGGAACCCTACGAGCAGTACTTC. This chain uses TRBV25-1 with TRBJ2-7; D is ambiguous. This CDR3 is 14 amino acids long. V lost 1 base, J lost 2 bases, and 9 bases lay in between. Germline V gene lookup returns CDR1 MGHDK and CDR2 SYGVNS.

The CDR3 sequence is CASSGTSETSYNEQFF. In nucleotides, the CDR3 is TGTGCCAGCAGTGGGACTAGCGAGACCTCCTACAATGAGCAGTTCTTC. The chain couples TRBV28 to TRBJ2-1; 10 nucleotides line up with TRBD2. J gave up 0 bases and V 5 bases, and 4 bases lay outside the gene matches. The CDR3 sequence is 16 residues long. CDR1 is MDHEN, CDR2 SYDVKM, per germline.

The V gene is TRBV5-4, the J gene TRBJ2-5, with D maybe TRBD2 (6 bases). The DNA end is more similar to TRBJ2-7, so the J call may be wrong. Germline V lookup: CDR1 SGHNT, CDR2 YYREEE (reference sequence). The CDR3 spans 15 residues. The CDR3 region is CASSPGTGSSYEQYF. Here the CDR3 DNA reads TGTGCCAGCAGCCCCGGGACTGGGAGCTCCTACGAGCAGTACTTC.

Points on this clone: Other DNA sequences in the sample encode the same CDR3. The gene calls are TRBV19 and TRBJ2-1; TRBD2 might be the D (5 bases). Germline V lookup: CDR1 LNHDA, CDR2 SQIVND (reference sequence). Trimming removed 3 bases from V and 2 bases from J, with 5 bases in between. The CDR3 has 13 amino acids. The CDR3 DNA sequence: TGTGCCAGTAGTATCGGGACCTACAATGAGCAGTTCTTC. As protein: CASSIGTYNEQFF.

The J gene is TRBJ2-1, the V gene TRBV12-1. TRBV12-1 is classified as a pseudogene. The CDR3 is 12 residues long. This CDR3 reads CASSAPRTEQFF. The DNA for the CDR3 is TGTGCCAGCAGCGCCCCCCGGACTGAGCAGTTCTTC.

This chain links TRBV11-2 with TRBJ2-1; the D is unclear. Trimming stripped 3 bases from V and 0 bases from J, with 18 bases between. Germline-derived CDR1 and CDR2 are SGHAT and FQNNGV. The CDR3 length is 18 residues. CDR3 bases: TGTGCCAGCAGCTTGCCTCTTTCAGGTAACGGCTCCTACAATGAGCAGTTCTTC. Translation gives CASSLPLSGNGSYNEQFF.

The rearrangement uses TRBV27 and TRBJ2-1; D may be TRBD2 (6 bases). The CDR3 has 14 residues. The V and J ends lost 1 base and 4 bases respectively, with 8 bases between them. Germline loops: CDR1 MNHEY, CDR2 SMNVEV (reference sequence). DNA for the CDR3: TGTGCCAGCAGTTTATACGGAGGGTACAATGAGCAGTTCTTC. This translates into CASSLYGGYNEQFF.

The V call is TRBV10-3, the J call TRBJ2-1; 12 positions match TRBD2. Germline assignment: CDR1 ENHRY and CDR2 SYGVKD. The CDR3 runs 15 residues. V lost 3 bases and J lost 8; bases outside the gene matches: 5. The CDR3 bases are TGTGCCATCAGTGACGGGCTAGCGGGAGGGGATGAGCAGTTCTTC. Translating gives CAISDGLAGGDEQFF.

The genes are TRBV19 and TRBJ2-1; D is unclear. The CDR3 length is 16 residues. Germline V gene sequence: CDR1 LNHDA, CDR2 SQIVND (reference sequence). V gave up 0 bases and J gave up 9 bases, with 18 bases separating them. CDR3 nucleotide sequence: TGTGCCAGTAGTATAGATTGGGCACTACTGAGCAGTGAGCAGTTCTTC. As protein: CASSIDWALLSSEQFF.

This chain uses TRBV7-7 with TRBJ2-7, with unresolved D. The V end was cut by 2 bases, the J end by 2 bases, with 7 bases between. Germline CDR1 and CDR2: SSHAT and FNYEAQ (reference sequence). This CDR3 has 13 residues. CDR3 sequence reads: CASSLSGAYEQYF. In nucleotides, the CDR3 is TGTGCCAGCAGCTTATCCGGAGCCTACGAGCAGTACTTC.

This chain joins TRBV6-5 and TRBJ1-1; D uncertain. V was shortened by 0 bases and J by 9 bases, with 11 bases between the two germline ends. The CDR3 runs 13 residues. Looked up from germline, CDR1 is MNHEY and CDR2 is SVGAGI. The CDR3 DNA sequence: TGTGCCAGCAGTTACTCTATCTCCACGCAAGCTTTCTTT. Protein sequence: CASSYSISTQAFF.

V is TRBV5-4 and J is TRBJ1-1, with D perhaps matching TRBD1 (6 bases). Trimming cost V 7 bases and J 0 bases, with 13 bases left between them. Germline CDR1 is SGHNT and CDR2 is YYREEE (reference sequence). This CDR3 has 14 amino acids. The CDR3 loop reads CASLGGGLNTEAFF. CDR3 nucleotide sequence: TGTGCCAGCCTAGGGGGAGGACTGAACACTGAAGCTTTCTTT.

The chain couples TRBV29-1 to TRBJ2-7, with unresolved D. With 0 bases removed from V and 1 base from J, the gap between germline ends came to 7 bases. Germline V gene lookup returns CDR1 SQVTM and CDR2 ANQGSEA. The CDR3 runs 13 residues. The CDR3 nucleotides are TGCAGCGTTGAAGATCCCCATTCCTACGAGCAGTACTTC. Translation gives CSVEDPHSYEQYF.

The J gene is TRBJ1-2, the V gene TRBV4-1; TRBD1 is a possible D gene (5 bases). CDR1 and CDR2 (germline): MGHRA, YSYEKL. The V gene lost 3 bases and the J gene lost 4 bases, with 18 bases spanning the gap. This CDR3 comprises 16 residues. The CDR3 protein is CASSQSTGTAVYGYTF. CDR3 DNA: TGCGCCAGCAGCCAGTCCACCGGGACGGCCGTCTATGGCTACACCTTC.

This chain connects TRBV27 to TRBJ2-5, with TRBD1 matching over 7 bases. V lost 3 bases to trimming and J lost 5 bases; unmatched junction nucleotides: 6. Germline assignment: CDR1 MNHEY and CDR2 SMNVEV (reference sequence). The CDR3 covers 14 residues. This chain's CDR3 is CASSLRGLPETQYF. CDR3 nucleotide sequence: TGTGCCAGCAGTTTGAGGGGGCTCCCTGAGACCCAGTACTTC.

The chain couples TRBV27 to TRBJ2-5; no clear D gene. Germline V gene data show CDR1 as MNHEY and CDR2 as SMNVEV (reference sequence). V was cut by 2 bases and J by 5 bases, with 9 bases left in between. This CDR3 region has 13 residues. This CDR3 reads CASSLNFPETQYF. In nucleotides, the CDR3 is TGTGCCAGCAGTTTAAATTTCCCGGAGACCCAGTACTTC.

This clone has a single count. The chain employs TRBV9 and TRBJ2-2, with 7 nucleotides matching TRBD2. V was clipped by 4 bases and J by 2 bases; unmatched bases: 5. Germline V gene lookup returns CDR1 SGDLS and CDR2 YYNGEE. The CDR3 length is 15 residues. CDR3 protein: CASSSASGNTGELFF. CDR3 coding DNA: TGTGCCAGCAGCTCCGCTAGCGGCAACACCGGGGAGCTGTTTTTT.

The V call is TRBV28, the J call TRBJ2-3; no clear D. This CDR3 has 13 amino acids. V lost 3 bases, J lost 8 bases, and 12 bases lay in between. The germline V gene has CDR1 MDHEN and CDR2 SYDVKM. The CDR3 sequence is CASSLPPSGTQYF. CDR3 bases: TGTGCCAGCAGTTTGCCACCTTCGGGTACGCAGTATTTT.

V gene TRBV5-6 combines with J gene TRBJ2-7; no reliable D call. Deletions cut 0 bases from V and 5 bases from J, with 9 bases between. The CDR3 consists of 13 residues. Germline CDR1 reads SGHDT; CDR2 reads YYEEEE. The CDR3: CASSLGRLNEQYF. CDR3 bases: TGTGCCAGCAGCTTGGGACGCCTTAACGAGCAGTACTTC.

Notes on this clone: Other DNA sequences of this sample code for an identical CDR3. This rearrangement joins TRBV11-2 to TRBJ2-7; possibly TRBD1 or TRBD2 for D (5 bases each). The CDR3 extends over 13 amino acids. Looked up from germline, CDR1 is SGHAT and CDR2 is FQNNGV. Trimming removed 3 bases from V and 3 bases from J, with 9 bases in between. CDR3 nucleotides: TGTGCCAGCAGCTTGGGGACGGGCTACGAGCAGTACTTC. As protein: CASSLGTGYEQYF. Full variable domain (outside the CDR3, taken from reference TRBV11-2 and TRBJ2-7): EAGVAQSPRYKIIEKRQSVAFWCNPISGHATLYWYQQILGQGPKLLIQFQNNGVVDDSQLPKDRFSAERLKGVDSTLKIQPAKLEDSAVYLCASSLGTGYEQYFGPGTRLTVT.

This sequence joins TRBV11-3 and TRBJ1-1; D is unresolved. This CDR3 has 13 amino acids. Between the trimmed V and J ends, which lost 1 base and 6 bases, there was a span of 9 bases. Germline CDR1 is SGHNT and CDR2 is YENEEA. CDR3 coding DNA: TGTGCCAGCAGCTTAGGGTCGGGTTCTGAAGCTTTCTTT. Its translation: CASSLGSGSEAFF.